This T cell receptor beta chain was sequenced during a study of cytomegalovirus exposure and HLA in healthy donors. About the research overall: An analysis done earlier identified fewer than 140 million unique TCR beta sequences from about 180 million T cells. Study-level results: Usually a TCR sequence was rare, but some public TCRs were found in many donors. In an earlier analysis, about 87% or about 30%: the productive usage of most TCR beta V segments.

The CDR3 runs 14 residues. The V end lost 2 bases, the J end lost 0 bases, and 7 bases lay between the germline ends. CDR1 KGHSH and CDR2 LQKENI come from the germline V gene. Amplification used 60 Vbeta primers and 13 Jbeta primers. Measured with immunoSEQ multiplex PCR; TCRdb has only the in-frame clones, and not every one. The profile shows about 93,000 clones, 70% to 85% of them singletons. With respect to this clone: Its antigen is currently unknown.

The sequence was obtained from a man over 45 in good health and CMV-seronegative. Input material: PBMCs. The chain employs TRBV18 and TRBJ1-1; D might be TRBD1 (5 bases). CDR3 loop: CASSPSGMNTEAFF. Here the CDR3 DNA reads TGTGCCAGCTCACCATCAGGGATGAACACTGAAGCTTTCTTT. The full variable domain, rest sourced from reference TRBV18 and TRBJ1-1, is NAGVMQNPRHLVRRRGQEARLRCSPMKGHSHVYWYRQLPEEGLKFMVYLQKENIIDESGMPKERFSAEFPKEGPSILRIQQVVRGDSAAYFCASSPSGMNTEAFFGQGTRLTVV.